The sequence of this T cell receptor beta chain was determined in a study of regulatory T cells in long-lasting Graves disease. Study-wide context: Positive TSH receptor antibodies alongside over 5 years of antithyroid drugs were what marked Graves' disease as persistent.

Time point defined: persistent/refractory GD, antithyroid drugs over 5 years with positive TRAb. Extracted PBMC RNA gave rise to the TCR library. Diagnoses of Graves' disease were made by American Thyroid Association guidelines. The EDTA tubes were filled with about 10 milliliters of drawn peripheral blood. V was pared by 6 bases and J by 5 bases, with 11 bases of the junction left unmatched. This CDR3 region has 15 residues. The germline V gene has CDR1 DFQATT and CDR2 SNEGSKA (reference sequence). Arm-PCR with iRepertoire HTBI primers amplified the CDR3 regions for these TCR beta libraries. Per the original data handling: Identification of gene segments yielded over 60 TRBV and some 14 TRBJ across samples. TCRdb itself ran the multiplex PCR reads through MiXCR, one entry per CDR3 protein. TCRdb assigned the V and J calls; the authors' analysis was not used. The table lists hundreds of thousands of distinct CDR3 sequences, more than 20% of them singletons, with 6.5% to 8% in the top ten.

The clonotype was recovered from a female donor with Graves disease. Sequenced material: peripheral blood mononuclear cells (PBMCs), taken when the disease was refractory, from a patient treated with antithyroid drugs. V gene TRBV20-1 combines with J gene TRBJ2-7; 12 bases line up with TRBD2. CDR3 residues: CSATTTSGSRNEQYF. The CDR3 DNA is TGCAGTGCCACCACGACTAGCGGGAGCAGAAACGAGCAGTACTTC.